This T cell receptor beta chain was profiled in a study of spatial heterogeneity in lung cancer (dated by TCRdb to between 2018 and 2020). Regarding the complete study: Beta-chain transcripts were consistently detected in greater numbers than alpha-chain transcripts, which likely reflects a higher abundance of beta-chain transcripts. In the raw uncorrected reads, each unique combination of TCR and UMI appeared more than ten times on average. Nonsynonymous mutation counts, determined by whole-exome sequencing of tumor tissue, were related to TCR repertoire features. At surgery, both alpha and beta chains were TCR-sequenced in under 250 tumor regions, about 64 matched nontumor lung samples and a few dozen PBMC samples. In tumor regions, TCR transcript counts showed a strong correlation with a T cell transcriptional module score from matched bulk RNA-seq. TCR alpha and beta repertoires were quantitatively compared across multiple tumor regions, matched nontumor lung and blood in non-small cell lung cancer.

From the cysteine through the phenylalanine, the CDR3 covers 16 amino acids. Only the CDR3 part of the read is kept: 48 bases, read in frame from the first base. For this chain, trimming is 1 base at the V end and 5 bases at the J end, and the number of junction bases without a gene match is 10. CDR1 SGHAT and CDR2 FQNNGV were looked up in the germline V gene. There are many counts of this clonotype. The clone's antigen remains unknown. No base-level quality is on record; no much larger clone is a single base apart. This beta chain lies outside the target of a library built for alpha chains; its clone size means little. The library was produced with 5' RACE. Instrument used: NextSeq 500. To allow correction of PCR and sequencing errors, the TCR library protocol tagged every TCR cDNA molecule with a unique molecular identifier. The original methods were these. Decombinator tools were used for TCR identification, UMI-based error correction and CDR3 extraction. TCRs above a frequency of 2 per 1,000, corresponding to the top 1% of the tumor frequency distribution, were defined as expanded. Expanded tumor TCRs statistically deemed absent (corrected P<0.05) from at least one tumor region were classed as regional, and all other expanded tumor TCRs were classed as ubiquitous. Rényi diversity was computed with the R vegan package after subsampling each repertoire 100 times to 5,000 TCRs. To build CDR3 similarity networks, amino acid triplet string-kernel similarity was used, and CDR3s were connected when their pairwise similarity was above 0.82. The public reads were reprocessed in TCRdb via fastp at Q25 and MiXCR, keeping in-frame beta chains. Rows with a matching CDR3 protein are joined into one entry that keeps the most common DNA and genes. These V and J calls are TCRdb output, not the study's own analysis. This sample has some 11,000 distinct CDR3 sequences in its table, and 4.5% to 6.5% of those were observed once. The top ten clones comprise 9.5% to 15% of the sample.

Findings and caveats that apply to the study as a whole: Counts of ubiquitous and regional expanded TCRs were found to correlate with counts of ubiquitous and regional nonsynonymous mutations, respectively. The tumor nonsynonymous mutation count correlated with the number of expanded intratumoral alpha and beta TCRs. TCR-seq coverage of tumor T cells was estimated at only around 6.7% for alpha chains and roughly 13% for beta chains. Confirming at a functional level the hypothesis that regional TCRs recognize regional mutations was considered to require additional single-cell paired TCR alpha and beta sequencing.

The time point label on this specimen signifies: sample taken at primary tumor resection. The donors were more than 60 patients from the lung TRACERx cohort who had early-stage, untreated non-small cell lung cancer. Without any cell sorting, TCR sequencing was performed on whole RNA extracted either from tumor and nontumor lung tissue or from cryopreserved PBMC samples. Only patients for whom sufficient RNA was available from at least two tumor regions were selected for TCR sequencing. Tumor and adjacent nontumor lung specimens were reviewed by a lung pathologist before selection. This material consisted of lung tumor tissue, taken at surgery. The source is a male donor with early-stage non-small cell lung cancer. This chain is built from TRBV11-2 and TRBJ2-5; 7 central nucleotides agree with TRBD1. The sequenced DNA is TGTGCCAGCAGCTTAGGACAGGGAACGTTAAGTGAGACCCAGTACTTC. It encodes CASSLGQGTLSETQYF.